A selection of T cell receptor beta chains follows, all from one sample in a study of control samples from healthy donors and cancer patients. Repertoires were generated with immunoSEQ multiplex PCR, while TCRdb's copy carries only in-frame clones and drops some. The sample lists about 160,000 clones, approximately 94% occurring once. Sequencing was performed on blood. These receptors originate from a man between 18 and 35 years old in good health. Both conserved end residues are part of each CDR3. The D gene is left open where the match is weak. Clone size, where shown, is once, few, many, or a class for clones that have expanded.

D,size,V,J,DNA,CDR3
NA,NA,TRBV7-3,TRBJ2-3,TGTGCCAGCAGCTTTGGGGATACGCAGTATTTT,CASSFGDTQYF
NA,NA,TRBV29-1,TRBJ2-1,TGCAGCGTTGAAGTCCTTGAGCAGTTCTTC,CSVEVLEQFF
TRBD2,NA,TRBV7-2,TRBJ2-7,TGTGCCAGCAGTCGTAGCGGGGGGGCCCGAGAGCAGTACTTC,CASSRSGGAREQYF
NA,NA,TRBV4-1,TRBJ1-3,TGCGCCAGCAGTCCCGTTGGGCTACAGGGAAACACCATATATTTT,CASSPVGLQGNTIYF
TRBD1,NA,TRBV6-2/TRBV6-3,TRBJ2-2,TGTGCCAGCAGTTACCAGGGACAGGGGAACACCGGGGAGCTGTTTTTT,CASSYQGQGNTGELFF
TRBD2,NA,TRBV4-1,TRBJ2-4,TGCGCCAGCAGCCTTTTAACACGGACTAGCGGGAGGGCCGGCAAAAACATTCAGTACTTC,CASSLLTRTSGRAGKNIQYF
NA,NA,TRBV3-1/TRBV3-2,TRBJ2-1,TGTGCCAGCAGTCGACCCCCCCAGTTCTTC,CASSRPPQFF
TRBD1,once,TRBV9,TRBJ1-2,TGTGCCAGCAGCGAGGTGACAGGGAACGGCTACACCTTC,CASSEVTGNGYTF
NA,NA,TRBV4-1,TRBJ1-2,TGCGCCAGCTACGCGGGGGAATATGGCTACACCTTC,CASYAGEYGYTF
NA,NA,TRBV27,TRBJ2-7,TGTGCCAGCAGCCCTCAGGGGGGTTCAACCGCCTACGAGCAGTACTTC,CASSPQGGSTAYEQYF
NA,NA,TRBV18,TRBJ2-7,TGTGCCAGCGCCAGGGCAGGGTCCTCCTACGAGCAGTACTTC,CASARAGSSYEQYF
TRBD2,NA,TRBV27,TRBJ2-5,TGTGCCAGCAGTTTAAAAAAGCGGGAGGGTTTTCGGGAGACCCAGTACTTC,CASSLKKREGFRETQYF
NA,NA,TRBV28,TRBJ2-7,TGTGCCAGCAGTCCCTCTATGACCTACGAGCAGTACTTC,CASSPSMTYEQYF
NA,NA,TRBV14,TRBJ2-7,TGTGCCAGCAGCCCCCGGGACGGCACCTACGAGCAGTACTTC,CASSPRDGTYEQYF
TRBD2,NA,TRBV27,TRBJ2-1,TGTGCCAGTTACGACTGGGAGGGTTACAATGAGCAGTTCTTC,CASYDWEGYNEQFF
NA,NA,TRBV4-1,TRBJ2-5,TGCGCCAGCAGCCTCACAGGAAGCCGTAGCCAAGAGACCCAGTACTTC,CASSLTGSRSQETQYF
NA,NA,TRBV10-3,TRBJ2-7,TGTGCCATCAGTGTCCGTCGGCTTAGGGGAGATTTTCACGAGCAGTACTTC,CAISVRRLRGDFHEQYF
NA,NA,TRBV19,TRBJ1-5,TGTGCCAGTAGTATAAACGGGCAGGTCAGCCAGCCCCAGCATTTT,CASSINGQVSQPQHF
NA,NA,TRBV4-1,TRBJ1-1,TGCGCCAGCAGCCTCGAACCAGGGAGGGAAGCTTTCTTT,CASSLEPGREAFF
NA,NA,TRBV19,TRBJ2-2,TGTGCCAGTAGTATAGGGGGATACAGGATAGGCGGGGAGCTGTTTTTT,CASSIGGYRIGGELFF
NA,NA,TRBV9,TRBJ2-3,TGTGCCAGCAGCGTATTACAGGGTTTAGATACGCAGTATTTT,CASSVLQGLDTQYF
TRBD1,once,TRBV11-3,TRBJ2-7,TGTGCCAGCAGCTTACCCGGACAGGGCAACGAGCAGTACTTC,CASSLPGQGNEQYF
NA,NA,TRBV20-1,TRBJ2-5,TGCAGTGCTAGTTCGGGGATGGACTTCCTACAAGAGACCCAGTACTTC,CSASSGMDFLQETQYF
NA,NA,TRBV19,TRBJ2-1,TGTGCCAGTAGTACGATACCTCAGGGTGGCTACAATGAGCAGTTCTTC,CASSTIPQGGYNEQFF
NA,once,TRBV5-4,TRBJ2-7,TGTGCCAGCAGCGTGTGGAGAGTGTGGAGCCCCTACGAGCAGTACTTC,CASSVWRVWSPYEQYF
TRBD1,NA,TRBV6-1,TRBJ2-7,TGTGCCAGCAGTGAGGGACAGACCTACGAGCAGTACTTC,CASSEGQTYEQYF
NA,NA,TRBV5-8,TRBJ2-4,TGTGCCAGCAGCTTCTGGGGAGAACCAGCCAAAAACATTCAGTACTTC,CASSFWGEPAKNIQYF
NA,once,TRBV9,TRBJ2-5,TGTGCCAGCAGCGTAGTCCCGGGAACCGCAGAGACCCAGTACTTC,CASSVVPGTAETQYF
NA,NA,TRBV15,TRBJ2-2,TGTGCCACCAGCAGAGATACACGGACCGGGGAGCTGTTTTTT,CATSRDTRTGELFF
NA,NA,TRBV7-8,TRBJ1-4,TGTGCCAGCAGCTTAGGGGGGGTCGAGCTGTTTTTT,CASSLGGVELFF
NA,NA,TRBV6-5,TRBJ2-3,TGTGCCAGCAGGAGGGACACCGGCCATACGCAGTATTTT,CASRRDTGHTQYF
NA,NA,TRBV7-9,TRBJ1-2,TGTGCCAGCAGCTTACAACAGGGAGGGCTGCGGTATGGCTACACCTTC,CASSLQQGGLRYGYTF
NA,NA,TRBV6-1,TRBJ2-7,TGTGCCAGCAGTGAAGACATTGGATCCTACGAGCAGTACTTC,CASSEDIGSYEQYF
NA,NA,TRBV6-6,TRBJ2-3,TGTGCCAGCAGTTATGAGAACAGGAGAGATACGCAGTATTTT,CASSYENRRDTQYF
TRBD1,NA,TRBV6-6,TRBJ2-1,TGTGCCAGCAGTGGGGGGGACAGGGAAGAAATTTATGAGCAGTTCTTC,CASSGGDREEIYEQFF
NA,NA,TRBV11-1,TRBJ1-4,TGTGCCAGCAGCTTTGGAAACTTTGGAAATGAAAAACTGTTTTTT,CASSFGNFGNEKLFF
TRBD1,NA,TRBV7-9,TRBJ2-5,TGTGCCAGCAGCTCCCCGACAGGGGAAGGAGAGACCCAGTACTTC,CASSSPTGEGETQYF
NA,NA,TRBV11-1,TRBJ2-6,TGTGCCAGCAGCGCCGCCAAGGGGGTAGACAACGTCCTGACTTTC,CASSAAKGVDNVLTF
NA,NA,TRBV11-3,TRBJ2-7,TGTGCCAGCAGCTCCGAAACTACCGGGACACTTGAGCAGTACTTC,CASSSETTGTLEQYF
NA,NA,TRBV18,TRBJ1-5,TGTGCCAGCTCACCAGGTACGACTCAGCCCCAGCATTTT,CASSPGTTQPQHF
NA,NA,TRBV19,TRBJ2-2,TGTGCCAGCAGACCAGCTCCGGGCACCGGGGAGCTGTTTTTT,CASRPAPGTGELFF
NA,NA,TRBV3-1/TRBV3-2,TRBJ1-6,TGTGCCAGCAGCCGAGACCCTGGGACCTATAATTCACCCCTCCACTTT,CASSRDPGTYNSPLHF